A selection of T cell receptor beta chains follows, all from one sample in a study of vaccination and CD4 T cells after COVID-19. TCRdb re-derived calls from the PCR reads in MiXCR, one entry per CDR3 protein. The sample consists of approximately 12,000 distinct CDR3 sequences, 50% to 75% of them appearing once. Their recognized antigens are unknown. The sample consisted of CD4+ T cells from blood, cultured in vitro. The receptors originated from a human donor who had recovered from COVID-19. CDR3s include the opening cysteine and the closing phenylalanine or tryptophan. The order of the fields is V gene, D gene, J gene, clone size, CDR3 protein, CDR3 DNA. The D gene is left open where the match is weak. Size is omitted from some rows. Given values are once, few, many or a class for expanded clones.

>TRBV7-9|NA|TRBJ1-1|NA
CASSLQGGHTEAFF
TGTGCCAGCAGCTTACAGGGTGGGCACACTGAAGCTTTCTTT
>TRBV20-1|TRBD1|TRBJ1-6|NA
CSAGTEYNSPLHF
TGCAGTGCCGGGACAGAGTATAATTCACCCCTCCACTTT
>TRBV20-1|NA|TRBJ2-3|NA
CSARDLPRARTDTQYF
TGCAGTGCTAGAGATCTCCCAAGGGCGCGCACAGATACGCAGTATTTT
>TRBV28|NA|TRBJ2-3|NA
CASSFWGDTQYF
TGTGCCAGCAGTTTTTGGGGGGATACGCAGTATTTT
>TRBV29-1|NA|TRBJ1-5|NA
CSVGDRSQPQHF
TGCAGCGTTGGGGACCGTAGTCAGCCCCAGCATTTT
>TRBV19|TRBD1|TRBJ2-7|NA
CATRQGDHSYEQYF
TGTGCCACGAGACAGGGGGATCACTCCTACGAGCAGTACTTC
>TRBV6-2/TRBV6-3|NA|TRBJ2-3|NA
CASSHTNTDTQYF
TGTGCCAGCAGCCACACTAACACAGATACGCAGTATTTT
>TRBV11-2|NA|TRBJ2-5|NA
CANSLAGLQETQYF
TGTGCCAACAGCTTAGCAGGGCTCCAAGAGACCCAGTACTTC
>TRBV7-6|TRBD2|TRBJ2-1|NA
CASSTGSGKHNEQFF
TGTGCCAGCAGCACCGGTAGCGGGAAGCACAATGAGCAGTTCTTC
>TRBV27|TRBD1|TRBJ1-6|few
CASSFEGFDREGSRGSPLHF
TGTGCCAGCAGTTTCGAGGGGTTTGACAGGGAAGGTTCAAGAGGTTCACCCCTCCACTTT
>TRBV30|NA|TRBJ1-4|NA
CAWSEDVSEKLFF
TGTGCCTGGAGTGAGGACGTTTCTGAAAAACTGTTTTTT
>TRBV28|NA|TRBJ2-5|NA
CASSFGRGARETQYF
TGTGCCAGCAGTTTTGGTCGGGGGGCCCGAGAGACCCAGTACTTC
>TRBV15|NA|TRBJ2-1|NA
CATSRDLISGQFF
TGTGCCACCAGCAGAGATCTTATCTCGGGTCAGTTCTTC
>TRBV6-2/TRBV6-3|NA|TRBJ1-5|NA
CASKKLPGAANQPQHF
TGTGCCAGCAAGAAACTCCCCGGGGCAGCCAATCAGCCCCAGCATTTT
>TRBV28|TRBD1|TRBJ1-2|NA
CASSTQGQGNYGYTF
TGTGCCAGCAGTACGCAGGGACAGGGCAACTATGGCTACACCTTC
>TRBV15|NA|TRBJ1-6|NA
CATSRGFYNSPLHF
TGTGCCACCAGCAGGGGTTTTTATAATTCACCCCTCCACTTT
>TRBV15|TRBD2|TRBJ2-1|NA
CATSARSGSRDEQFF
TGTGCCACCAGCGCCAGGAGCGGGAGTAGGGATGAGCAGTTCTTC
>TRBV20-1|NA|TRBJ1-1|few
CSASSGNTEAFF
TGCAGTGCTAGTTCGGGGAACACTGAAGCTTTCTTT